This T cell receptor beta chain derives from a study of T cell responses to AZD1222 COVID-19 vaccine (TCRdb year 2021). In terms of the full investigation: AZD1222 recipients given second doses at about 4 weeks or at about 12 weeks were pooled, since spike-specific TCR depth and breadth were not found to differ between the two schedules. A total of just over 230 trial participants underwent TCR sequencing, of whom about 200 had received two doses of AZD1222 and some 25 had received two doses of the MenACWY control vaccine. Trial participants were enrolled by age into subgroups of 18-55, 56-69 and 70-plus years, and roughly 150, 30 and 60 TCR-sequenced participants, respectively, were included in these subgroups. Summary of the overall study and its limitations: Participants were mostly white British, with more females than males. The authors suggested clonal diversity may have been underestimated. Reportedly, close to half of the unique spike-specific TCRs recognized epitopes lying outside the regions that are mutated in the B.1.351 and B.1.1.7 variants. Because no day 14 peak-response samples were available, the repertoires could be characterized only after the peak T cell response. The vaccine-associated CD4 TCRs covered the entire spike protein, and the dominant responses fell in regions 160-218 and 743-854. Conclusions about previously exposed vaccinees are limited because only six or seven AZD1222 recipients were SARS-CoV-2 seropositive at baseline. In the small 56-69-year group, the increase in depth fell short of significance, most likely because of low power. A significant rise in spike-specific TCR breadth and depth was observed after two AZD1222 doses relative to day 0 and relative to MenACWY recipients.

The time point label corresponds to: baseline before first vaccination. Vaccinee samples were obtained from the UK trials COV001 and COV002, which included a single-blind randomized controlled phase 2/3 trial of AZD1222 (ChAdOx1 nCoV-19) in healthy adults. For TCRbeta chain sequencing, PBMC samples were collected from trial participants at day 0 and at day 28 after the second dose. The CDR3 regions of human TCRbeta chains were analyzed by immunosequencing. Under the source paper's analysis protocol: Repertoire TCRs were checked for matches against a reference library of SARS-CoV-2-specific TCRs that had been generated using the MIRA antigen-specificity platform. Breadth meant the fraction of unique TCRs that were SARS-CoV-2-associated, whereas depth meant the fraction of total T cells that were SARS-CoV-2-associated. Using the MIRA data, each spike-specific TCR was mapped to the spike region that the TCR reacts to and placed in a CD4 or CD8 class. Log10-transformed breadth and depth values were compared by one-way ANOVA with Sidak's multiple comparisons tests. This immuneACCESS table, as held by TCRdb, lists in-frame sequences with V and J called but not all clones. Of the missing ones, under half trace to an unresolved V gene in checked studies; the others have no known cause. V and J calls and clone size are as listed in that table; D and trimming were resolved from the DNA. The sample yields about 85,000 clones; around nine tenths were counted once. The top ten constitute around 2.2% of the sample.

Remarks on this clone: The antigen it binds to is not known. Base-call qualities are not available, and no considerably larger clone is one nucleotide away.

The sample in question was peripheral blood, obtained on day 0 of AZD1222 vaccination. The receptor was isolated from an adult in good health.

The CDR3 loop reads CASSSMVQGRYEQYF. DNA sequence: TGTGCCAGCAGTTCGATGGTACAGGGGCGCTACGAGCAGTACTTC. This chain joins TRBV28 to TRBJ2-7, with TRBD1 matching 7 junction bases. The CDR3 goes from the cysteine to the phenylalanine over 15 residues. Only CDR3 DNA is held: 45 bases, read in frame from base 1. CDR1 MDHEN and CDR2 SYDVKM are derived from the germline V gene. For this chain, trimming is 4 bases at the V end and 3 bases at the J end, and the number of junction bases without a gene match is 9.